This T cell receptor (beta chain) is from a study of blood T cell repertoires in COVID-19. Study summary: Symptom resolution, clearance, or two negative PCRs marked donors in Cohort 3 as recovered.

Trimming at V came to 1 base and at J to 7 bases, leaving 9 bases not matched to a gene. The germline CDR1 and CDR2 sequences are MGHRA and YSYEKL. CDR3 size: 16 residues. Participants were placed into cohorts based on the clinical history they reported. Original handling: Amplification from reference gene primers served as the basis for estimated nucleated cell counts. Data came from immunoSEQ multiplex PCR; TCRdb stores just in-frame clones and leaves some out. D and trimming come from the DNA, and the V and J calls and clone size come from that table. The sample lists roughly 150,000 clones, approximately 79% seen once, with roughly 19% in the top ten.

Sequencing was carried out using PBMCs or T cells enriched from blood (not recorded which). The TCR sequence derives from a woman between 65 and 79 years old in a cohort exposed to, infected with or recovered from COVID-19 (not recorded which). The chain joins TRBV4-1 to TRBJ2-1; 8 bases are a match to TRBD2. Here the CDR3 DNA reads TGCGCCAGCAGCCAAGGGGAAGCGGGAGTTAAGAATGAGCAGTTCTTC. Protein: CASSQGEAGVKNEQFF.